This T cell receptor beta chain was identified during a study of CD8 T cells in ankylosing spondylitis. From the 5' RACE reads, TCRdb called clonotypes with MiXCR, one entry per CDR3 protein. Of about 140,000 distinct CDR3 sequences listed, 6% to 8.5% are singletons. V dropped 2 bases and J dropped 4 bases, with 8 bases sitting between them. Per germline, CDR1 SGHTA and CDR2 FQGNSA. The CDR3 has 13 amino acids. The sample taken for sequencing was blood, either unsorted or a sorted T cell fraction (not recorded which). The receptor was derived from a female donor with ankylosing spondylitis or in good health (not recorded which). This sequence joins TRBV7-2 and TRBJ1-2, with a possible D match to TRBD1 (5 bases). The DNA for the CDR3 is TGTGCCAGCAGCTTACCCGGGACCTATGGCTACACCTTC. Translating it yields CASSLPGTYGYTF.